Described below is a single T cell receptor (beta chain) sequence and its context. Its antigen is still unknown. The method was immunoSEQ multiplex PCR; TCRdb's version includes in-frame clones alone and lacks a portion of them. The table shows about 58,000 clones, with 60% to 85% occurring only once. This specimen belongs to a study of vaccination effects on CD4 cells after COVID-19. Isolation of CD4+ T cells took place after less than twelve days of culture. Losses at the gene ends were 4 bases for V and 6 bases for J; bases not matched to a gene: 2. CDR1 is SQVTM and CDR2 is ANQGSEA in the germline V gene. The length of the CDR3 is 11 residues.

The sequences come from CD4+ T cells from PBMCs cultured without peptide, collected before COVID-19 vaccination. The TCR comes from a human donor who received a COVID-19 vaccine. V is TRBV29-1 and J is TRBJ2-7; 8 bases align to TRBD1. Written as DNA, the CDR3 is TGCAGCGTTGGTACAGGGGGCGAGCAGTACGTC. Amino acid sequence: CSVGTGGEQYV.